This TCR beta chain derives from a study of lymphopenia after photon versus proton radiotherapy. Points on this clone: No antigen is known for it.

The CDR3 is 12 residues long. CDR1 and CDR2 from the germline V gene are SNHLY and FYNNEI. Trimming stripped 7 bases from V and 5 bases from J, with 11 bases between. General observations from the study: Photon-treated patients lost naive T cells and TCR diversity; proton-treated stayed stable. A bigger post-nadir fall in TCR diversity correlated inversely with survival time in deceased patients. Better survival with proton therapy was suggested as possible, not demonstrated. After lymphocyte nadir, photon-treated repertoires showed oligoclonal expansion, especially CD8+ Temra.

Sequencing was performed with immunoSEQ multiplex PCR; in TCRdb, only in-frame clones are kept and a portion is missing. The repertoire holds 40,000 to 55,000 clones, with under 95% as singletons. The rearrangement uses TRBV2 and TRBJ1-1; unclear D gene. This TCR came from a woman in her 40s with cholangiocarcinoma. The source material was peripheral blood, sampled from a patient treated with photon-based radiotherapy. CDR3: CASNTLGTEAFF. The DNA of the CDR3 is TGTGCCAGCAATACCCTAGGAACTGAAGCTTTCTTT.